This T cell receptor (beta chain) was sequenced during a study of vaccination and CD4 T cells after COVID-19. Losses at the gene ends were 4 bases for V and 3 bases for J; bases not matched to a gene: 8. Germline values: CDR1 SGHVS, CDR2 FQNEAQ. This CDR3 has 16 amino acids. For this clonotype: Its antigen is not identified.

Time point in this sample: late sampling 161 to 241 days after vaccination in three convalescent patients. Treatment: approximately 9-day PBMC culture with coronavirus spike peptide pools or control peptides (ViraFEST assay). At the Johns Hopkins FTIC core, DNA taken from cultured CD4+ T cells was sequenced by way of the Oncomine TCR Beta short-read assay. TCRdb independently ran MiXCR on the PCR reads; one entry per CDR3 protein. Of about 25,000 distinct CDR3 sequences in the sample, roughly 33% are singletons; the top ten hold around 2.9%. This sample comprised CD4+ T cells from blood, cultured in vitro, obtained about 7 months after SARS-CoV-2 vaccination. This TCR was recovered from a human donor who had recovered from COVID-19. V is TRBV7-8 and J is TRBJ2-1; 8 bases map to TRBD2. The CDR3 sequence is CASSSIIGTSYNEQFF. DNA of the CDR3: TGTGCCAGCAGCTCAATAATCGGGACTAGCTACAATGAGCAGTTCTTC.